The subject of this entry is one TCR beta chain. These data belong to a study of blood T cell repertoires in COVID-19. The protocol was immunoSEQ multiplex PCR, while the TCRdb copy is restricted to in-frame clones and leaves out a portion. The sample records about 350,000 clones, about 92% being singletons. Germline-derived CDR1 and CDR2 are SGHDT and YYEEEE. Trimming at V came to 4 bases and at J to 3 bases, leaving 4 bases not matched to a gene. CDR3 length: 14 residues. The source of this sequence is a woman between 55 and 75 years old with COVID-19, enrolled during active disease. The gene calls are TRBV5-6 and TRBJ1-3; 7 nucleotides agree with TRBD1. The sequencing sample was made of peripheral blood. CDR3 amino acids: CASSAGQRGNTIYF. CDR3 nucleotide sequence: TGTGCCAGCAGCGCGGGACAGCGTGGAAACACCATATATTTT.